This T cell receptor beta chain originates from a study of blood T cell repertoires in COVID-19 (dated by TCRdb to the early 2020s). With regard to the full study: Samples from collaborators originated in the United States, Italy and Spain and spanned both the acute and convalescent phases of COVID-19. The prospective study material was composed of cDNA or gDNA derived from T cells, B-cell-depleted T cells, or PBMCs. Subjects who had been exposed to COVID-19, were actively infected with it, or had recovered from it provided the deeply sampled blood TCRbeta repertoires that made up the dataset. The repertoires were released in a freely available public database intended as a resource for research on the immune response to SARS-CoV-2. Samples came from the ongoing ImmuneRACE study (first 160 participants) plus 1,254 subjects from 6 global collaborators. Nearly every sample came with metadata listing a de-identified subject ID, COVID-19 status, age in years and sex. HLA class I and class II types, where available, came from metadata supplied by the sample provider rather than from assay-based typing. Results the study describes overall, beyond this receptor: How much clinical and demographic metadata was included differed by source and by participant, and the metadata was provided uncurated.

TCRbeta CDR3 regions were amplified from genomic DNA using the immunoSEQ Assay, a bias-controlled multiplex PCR. The authors processed their data as follows. The number of nucleated cells in each sample was estimated by amplification of reference gene primers within the assay. Sequence reads were collapsed and filtered to measure the absolute abundance of every unique TCRbeta CDR3 rearrangement. Productive Simpson clonality was computed per sample as the square root of Simpson's diversity index over productive rearrangements. TCRdb's version of the immuneACCESS table is confined to in-frame rearrangements and falls short of the full clone set. An unresolved V gene accounts for under half of the shortfall where checked; the remainder is of unknown origin. The V and J calls and clone size are taken from that table; D and trimming were inferred from the DNA. The sample includes hundreds of thousands of clones, with 85% to 90% observed a single time. Clones ranked in the top ten supply more than 9.5% of the sample.

A distance of 13 bases separates the germline ends of V and J, which lose 0 bases and 3 bases respectively. The CDR3 measures 15 amino acids from cysteine to phenylalanine. Solely the CDR3 DNA is kept, with 45 bases framed from the first base. The germline V gene yields SGHRS for CDR1 and YFSETQ for CDR2. As to this clone: Which antigen it targets is not known. There are no base qualities to consult, and no much larger clone falls within one base.

One collaborating source in Seattle enrolled patients during active infection and followed them longitudinally through the course of disease. Each collaborating institution followed its own protocols to collect whole blood in K2EDTA tubes. For TCRbeta analysis, collaborators shipped samples in one of three forms: frozen whole blood, isolated PBMCs, or DNA extracted from either of those sample types. The chain was built from TRBV5-1 and TRBJ2-7; TRBD2 could be the D gene, as 6 bases match. The receptor comes from a woman in her thirties with COVID-19, enrolled during active disease. The sample comprised peripheral blood. The encoded CDR3 is CASSLAGGSSYEQYF. The bases read TGCGCCAGCAGCTTGGCCGGGGGTAGCAGCTACGAGCAGTACTTC.